This T cell receptor (beta chain) was captured in a study of OX40 agonist ivuxolimab in advanced cancers. Trimming stripped 0 bases from V and 2 bases from J, with 14 bases between. CDR1 and CDR2 (germline): MNHEY, SVGAGI. This CDR3 region has 16 residues. The assay was immunoSEQ multiplex PCR, and TCRdb's table has in-frame clones only and misses some. The sample has tens of thousands of clones, around 87% seen once. This clone was observed once. It was autoimmune disease history or systemic immunosuppression that excluded patients. Samples were taken at baseline and on day 1 of cycles 4 and 7. The clonotype was recovered from an adult with an advanced solid tumor such as melanoma, head and neck, liver or kidney cancer. J is TRBJ2-7 and V is TRBV6-5; possible D gene TRBD1, 6 bases. The sequences come from CD4+ or CD8+ T cells sorted from blood, collected in a trial of the OX40 agonist ivuxolimab. CDR3 region: CASSYSDRGSAYEQYF. DNA of the CDR3: TGTGCCAGCAGTTACTCTGATAGGGGGTCAGCCTACGAGCAGTACTTC.